These 20 T cell receptor beta chains were all obtained from the same sample, sequenced in a study of shared clonotypes between healthy human individuals. Sequenced by immunoSEQ multiplex PCR; TCRdb stores in-frame clones only, minus some. The sample comprises 2 million to 3 million clones, 90% to 95% of which are singletons, and around 0.15% rests with the top ten. Sequencing was done on a sample of naive CD4+ T cells sorted from blood. This sample's subset: CD45RA+ positively selected. Receptors originate from a man between 18 and 29 years old in good health.

Details on this clone: Other nucleotide sequences from this sample produce the same CDR3. This chain uses TRBV5-1 with TRBJ1-1; D gene ambiguous. CDR3 size: 14 residues. Between the trimmed V and J ends, which lost 2 bases and 0 bases, there was a span of 8 bases. Germline V lookup: CDR1 SGHRS, CDR2 YFSETQ. CDR3 sequence: CASSLQRMNTEAFF. DNA for the CDR3: TGCGCCAGCAGCTTACAGCGCATGAACACTGAAGCTTTCTTT. The full variable domain, rest sourced from reference TRBV5-1 and TRBJ1-1, is KAGVTQTPRYLIKTRGQQVTLSCSPISGHRSVSWYQQTPGQGLQFLFEYFSETQRNKGNFPGRFSGRQFSNSRSEMNVSTLELGDSALYLCASSLQRMNTEAFFGQGTRLTVV.

This rearrangement joins TRBV6-4 to TRBJ2-7; 9 bases map to TRBD1. Germline V lookup: CDR1 MRHNA, CDR2 SNTAGT. The CDR3 loop spans 13 amino acids. Germline trimming cut 9 bases from V and 3 bases from J; bases unmatched to any gene: 6. Here the CDR3 DNA reads TGTGCCAGGGCGGGACAGGGACGCTACGAGCAGTACTTC. It yields the protein CARAGQGRYEQYF.

The chain uses TRBV6-6 and TRBJ1-1; D gene ambiguous. Germline values: CDR1 MNHNY, CDR2 SVGAGI (reference sequence). The CDR3 is made up of 13 amino acids. V shed 6 bases and J shed 0 bases, with 8 bases lying between them. This chain's CDR3 is CASSFALNTEAFF. In nucleotides, the CDR3 is TGTGCCAGCAGCTTCGCACTGAACACTGAAGCTTTCTTT.

This chain joins TRBV30 and TRBJ1-4; no clear D gene. From germline, CDR1 is GTSNPN and CDR2 SVGIG (reference sequence). The CDR3 runs to 13 residues. Between the trimmed V and J ends, which lost 6 bases and 4 bases, there was a span of 12 bases. As DNA, the CDR3 is TGTGCCTGCACCCGGCAGGATAATGAAAAACTGTTTTTT. Its translation: CACTRQDNEKLFF.

This clone was recorded once. This rearrangement joins TRBV30 to TRBJ2-5; D tentatively reads TRBD1 or TRBD2 (6 bases each). From germline, CDR1 is GTSNPN and CDR2 SVGIG (reference sequence). V lost 4 bases to trimming and J lost 4 bases, with 10 bases between them. This CDR3 is 12 amino acids long. The CDR3, as DNA: TGTGCCTGGACCAAGGGGGGAGAGACCCAGTACTTC. Translation gives CAWTKGGETQYF.

This clone was seen once. The chain has TRBV30 and TRBJ2-7; TRBD2 matches at 12 bases. CDR3 length equals 14 residues. V was clipped by 1 base and J by 6 bases; unmatched bases: 4. In germline, CDR1 is GTSNPN, CDR2 SVGIG (reference sequence). Here the CDR3 reads CAWSGLAGASEQYF. In DNA form, the CDR3 reads TGTGCCTGGAGTGGACTAGCGGGGGCCTCCGAGCAGTACTTC. Looking up the rest from reference TRBV30 and TRBJ2-7 gives the full variable domain: SQTIHQWPATLVQPVGSPLSLECTVEGTSNPNLYWYRQAAGRGLQLLFYSVGIGQISSEVPQNLSASRPQDRQFILSSKKLLLSDSGFYLCAWSGLAGASEQYFGPGTRLTVT.

The rearrangement joins TRBV9 to TRBJ1-2, with a weak D call TRBD1 (6 bases). CDR1 is SGDLS, CDR2 YYNGEE, per germline. Trimming pared 5 bases from V and 1 base from J, leaving 12 bases between. The CDR3 contains 14 residues. As DNA, the CDR3 is TGTGCCAGCAGGAAAGGGGGATTTAACTATGGCTACACCTTC. It is translated as CASRKGGFNYGYTF.

V is TRBV11-3 and J is TRBJ2-7; D might be TRBD1 (5 bases). V gave up 6 bases and J gave up 7 bases, with 25 bases separating them. This CDR3 contains 16 residues. Germline CDR1 and CDR2: SGHNT and YENEEA. The CDR3 coding sequence is TGTGCCAGCAGTTCGAAAGGCAGGGTAACCCTCCTGGAGCAGTACTTC. This encodes CASSSKGRVTLLEQYF. The full variable domain, with the rest looked up from reference TRBV11-3 and TRBJ2-7, is EAGVVQSPRYKIIEKKQPVAFWCNPISGHNTLYWYLQNLGQGPELLIRYENEEAVDDSQLPKDRFSAERLKGVDSTLKIQPAELGDSAVYLCASSSKGRVTLLEQYFGPGTRLTVT.

The chain links TRBV27 to TRBJ1-3; TRBD1 might be the D (6 bases). Germline V gives CDR1 MNHEY, CDR2 SMNVEV (reference sequence). The ends were cut back, 6 bases at V and 4 bases at J, with 16 bases in the middle. The CDR3 length is 15 residues. The CDR3: CASSQWGGSGNTIYF. Written as DNA, the CDR3 is TGTGCCAGCAGCCAGTGGGGGGGCTCAGGAAACACCATATATTTT.

The chain couples TRBV18 to TRBJ1-5; 7 bases map to TRBD1. The trim removed 2 bases at V and 0 bases at J, leaving 19 bases unmatched. Germline V gives CDR1 KGHSH, CDR2 LQKENI. This CDR3 has 21 residues. CDR3 residues: CASSPKGTGTVFSYSNQPQHF. The DNA of the CDR3 is TGTGCCAGCTCACCAAAGGGAACCGGGACAGTTTTTTCCTATAGCAATCAGCCCCAGCATTTT. Supplemented by reference TRBV18 and TRBJ1-5, the full variable domain reads NAGVMQNPRHLVRRRGQEARLRCSPMKGHSHVYWYRQLPEEGLKFMVYLQKENIIDESGMPKERFSAEFPKEGPSILRIQQVVRGDSAAYFCASSPKGTGTVFSYSNQPQHFGDGTRLSIL.

The chain employs TRBV9 and TRBJ1-2, with D unresolved. V was cut by 1 base and J by 4 bases, with 14 bases left in between. This CDR3 comprises 15 residues. Germline CDR1 reads SGDLS; CDR2 reads YYNGEE. CDR3 amino acids: CASSVMEDLPYGYTF. In nucleotides, the CDR3 is TGTGCCAGCAGCGTAATGGAGGATCTTCCCTATGGCTACACCTTC. Full variable domain (rest looked up from reference TRBV9 and TRBJ1-2): DSGVTQTPKHLITATGQRVTLRCSPRSGDLSVYWYQQSLDQGLQFLIQYYNGEERAKGNILERFSAQQFPDLHSELNLSSLELGDSALYFCASSVMEDLPYGYTFGSGTRLTVV.

The chain has TRBV7-2 and TRBJ2-3; 14 nucleotides agree with TRBD2. J gave up 5 bases and V 4 bases, and 8 bases lay outside the gene matches. This CDR3 comprises 17 residues. The germline CDR1 and CDR2 sequences are SGHTA and FQGNSA. The CDR3 DNA follows: TGTGCCAGCAGCTCGGGACTAGCGGGAGAGTGGAAAGATACGCAGTATTTT. Its protein is CASSSGLAGEWKDTQYF.

The chain is built from TRBV5-1 and TRBJ2-3, with a weak D call TRBD1 (6 bases). The CDR3 is made up of 15 amino acids. In germline, CDR1 is SGHRS, CDR2 YFSETQ. The V gene lost 4 bases and the J gene lost 2 bases, with 14 bases spanning the gap. For the CDR3, the DNA is TGCGCCAGCAGCCTGGAGACAGGCCCCACAGATACGCAGTATTTT. Its protein product is CASSLETGPTDTQYF.

The sample holds one count of this clone. V and J are TRBV2 and TRBJ1-4, with a weak D call TRBD1 (6 bases). With 6 bases removed from V and 0 bases from J, the gap between germline ends came to 8 bases. The CDR3 length is 14 residues. Germline V lookup: CDR1 SNHLY, CDR2 FYNNEI. CDR3 sequence reads: CASSRDTTNEKLFF. CDR3 DNA: TGTGCCAGCAGCAGGGACACAACTAATGAAAAACTGTTTTTT.

The V gene is TRBV30, the J gene TRBJ1-4; D uncertain. The V end lost 2 bases, the J end lost 7 bases, and 8 bases lay between the germline ends. CDR3 length: 12 residues. CDR1 and CDR2 (germline): GTSNPN, SVGIG (reference sequence). CDR3 DNA: TGTGCCTGGAGTCTGGGAGCTGAAAAACTGTTTTTT. Protein sequence: CAWSLGAEKLFF.

This clone has only one observation. The chain joins TRBV18 to TRBJ2-3; D not resolved. In germline, CDR1 is KGHSH, CDR2 LQKENI. The CDR3 is 14 residues long. The V end was cut by 3 bases, the J end by 6 bases, with 13 bases between. The CDR3 loop is CASSPIERSDTQYF. CDR3 nucleotides: TGTGCCAGCTCACCCATCGAGCGTTCCGATACGCAGTATTTT.

As concerns this clone: The same CDR3 arises from other DNA sequences in this sample as well. This chain connects TRBV5-1 to TRBJ2-1; the D is unclear. Germline lookup yields CDR1 SGHRS and CDR2 YFSETQ. V shed 0 bases and J shed 0 bases, with 7 bases lying between them. This CDR3 spans 15 amino acids. As DNA, the CDR3 is TGCGCCAGCAGCTTGGAAGGAAGCTCCTACAATGAGCAGTTCTTC. This encodes CASSLEGSSYNEQFF.

This chain joins TRBV27 and TRBJ1-2; a weak D match, TRBD1 (6 bases). With 8 bases removed from V and 8 bases from J, the gap between germline ends came to 21 bases. The CDR3 runs 14 residues. Germline V lookup: CDR1 MNHEY, CDR2 SMNVEV (reference sequence). CDR3 region: CASWRSTGLPGYTF. The CDR3 DNA reads as TGTGCCAGCTGGCGTTCGACAGGCCTTCCCGGCTACACCTTC.

V gene TRBV19 combines with J gene TRBJ1-5, with TRBD1 identical over 8 bases. The CDR3 extends over 14 amino acids. The germline CDR1 and CDR2 sequences are LNHDA and SQIVND (reference sequence). V dropped 5 bases and J dropped 5; count of bases not matched to a gene: 5. CDR3 in amino acids: CASSPQGGDQPQHF. The CDR3 DNA reads TGTGCCAGTAGTCCACAGGGGGGGGATCAGCCCCAGCATTTT.

This clone was recorded only once. V and J are TRBV29-1 and TRBJ2-5; D perhaps matches TRBD2 (5 bases). This CDR3 is 11 amino acids long. CDR1 is SQVTM, CDR2 ANQGSEA, per germline. Trimming shortened V by 4 bases and J by 9 bases, and 12 bases separated the two germline ends. The CDR3 here is CSVVGGRSQYF. The CDR3, as DNA: TGCAGCGTTGTAGGCGGGCGGTCCCAGTACTTC.